A single sample is the source of the 5 T cell receptor beta chains below, sequenced in a study of T cell repertoires in cytomegalovirus infection. Using its own MiXCR run on the reads, TCRdb lists one record per CDR3 protein. Altogether a few hundred thousand distinct CDR3 sequences are present, roughly 43% being singletons, with the ten largest covering 40% to 60%. Which antigens these TCRs recognize remains unknown. Here the sequenced sample was cultured PBMCs, taken from culture after CMV antigen stimulation. All receptors come from a human donor in good health (CMV status not recorded). Some clones in this sample may be carry-over from other donors' samples.

The gene calls are TRBV7-9 and TRBJ2-7, with D possibly matching TRBD1 (6 bases). Deletions cut 3 bases from V and 4 bases from J, with 10 bases between. CDR3 length equals 13 residues. Germline assignment: CDR1 SEHNR and CDR2 FQNEAQ (reference sequence). The CDR3 nucleotides are TGTGCCAGCAGCTTTGGGACACATTACGAGCAGTACTTC. Translating it yields CASSFGTHYEQYF.

This chain uses TRBV7-2 with TRBJ1-6; TRBD1 matches 7 bases. Germline V gene sequence: CDR1 SGHTA, CDR2 FQGNSA. This CDR3 has 15 amino acids. The ends lost 4 bases at V and 8 bases at J; junction bases unmatched: 8. The CDR3 DNA is TGTGCCAGCAGCTCCGTTGCCCAGGGGGATTCACCCCTCCACTTT. It specifies CASSSVAQGDSPLHF.

The rearrangement links TRBV20-1 to TRBJ2-3; D perhaps matches TRBD2 (6 bases). This CDR3 comprises 13 residues. Per the germline V gene, CDR1 is DFQATT and CDR2 is SNEGSKA (reference sequence). Trimming shortened V by 3 bases and J by 1 base, and 8 bases separated the two germline ends. CDR3 residues: CSAREGRTDTQYF. CDR3 nucleotides: TGCAGTGCTAGGGAGGGGCGCACAGATACGCAGTATTTT.

This clonotype has more than one count but fewer than ten. This chain uses TRBV10-3 with TRBJ1-1; perhaps TRBD1 as D (6 bases). This CDR3 has 14 residues. The ends were cut back, 6 bases at V and 1 base at J, with 12 bases in the middle. Germline V gene lookup returns CDR1 ENHRY and CDR2 SYGVKD. The CDR3 DNA is TGTGCCATCAGGGAACAGGGAGGGAACACTGAAGCTTTCTTT. Translating it yields CAIREQGGNTEAFF.

The V gene is TRBV2, the J gene TRBJ2-1, with D uncertain. The CDR3 is 11 residues long. Looked up from germline, CDR1 is SNHLY and CDR2 is FYNNEI. V was pared by 11 bases and J by 7 bases, with 12 bases between. CDR3 bases: TGTGCCTGTTCTAGGGTTAATGAGCAGTTCTTC. Its translation is CACSRVNEQFF.